The 20 T cell receptor beta chains given below trace back to one sample, sequenced in a study of T-cell memory formation after mild COVID-19. TCRdb used MiXCR to reprocess the 5' RACE reads, holding one entry per CDR3 protein. The repertoire consists of roughly 350,000 distinct CDR3 sequences, with 25% to 30% occurring once and the leading ten covering roughly 13%. The sample taken for sequencing was PBMCs or a T cell subset sorted from them (not recorded which). The receptor source for this set is an adult woman who had mild COVID-19 (a few samples of this study predate the infection). Cell type and time point are not known.

This clonotype was seen more than once but under ten times. V and J are TRBV5-5 and TRBJ2-2; TRBD1 agrees at 10 bases. The CDR3 runs to 16 residues. In germline, CDR1 is SGHKS, CDR2 YYEKEE (reference sequence). Trimming took 4 bases from V and 2 from J; bases not matched to a gene: 5. CDR3 coding DNA: TGTGCCAGCAGCCGGGGACAGGGGAGTAACACCGGGGAGCTGTTTTTT. The encoded protein is CASSRGQGSNTGELFF.

This chain joins TRBV24-1 and TRBJ1-5; possibly TRBD1 for D (6 bases). The CDR3 is made up of 15 amino acids. Trimming took off 5 bases at V and 0 bases at J, with 10 bases between the two ends. CDR1 and CDR2 from the germline V gene are KGHDR and SFDVKD. The CDR3 loop reads CATSATGSSNQPQHF. The CDR3, as DNA: TGTGCCACCAGTGCGACAGGATCTAGCAATCAGCCCCAGCATTTT.

This clonotype turned up a few times. The rearrangement links TRBV24-1 to TRBJ2-5; D possibly matches TRBD1 or TRBD2 (5 bases each). CDR1 is KGHDR, CDR2 SFDVKD, per germline. The CDR3 totals 14 residues. The V end lost 6 bases, the J end lost 1 base, and 11 bases lay between the germline ends. The CDR3 nucleotides are TGTGCCACCAGTAGGAAGGGGAGCCAAGAGACCCAGTACTTC. The encoded protein is CATSRKGSQETQYF.

This clonotype turned up a few times. The V call is TRBV4-2, the J call TRBJ2-2; 12 bases are a match to TRBD2. The V gene end was trimmed by 4 bases and the J gene end by 7 bases; junction bases not matched to a gene: 7. This CDR3 has 16 amino acids. Per the germline V gene, CDR1 is LGHNA and CDR2 is YNFKEQ. CDR3 sequence: CASSPRTSGAGGELFF. In DNA form, the CDR3 reads TGTGCCAGCAGCCCTCGGACTAGCGGGGCCGGCGGGGAGCTGTTTTTT.

This clonotype was observed a handful of times. J is TRBJ1-6 and V is TRBV12-3 or TRBV12-4, with D unresolved. Trimming pared 6 bases from V and 0 bases from J, leaving 15 bases between. The CDR3 totals 17 residues. DNA of the CDR3: TGTGCCAGCAGCCTGGACTCGCCGAGCTCCTATAATTCACCCCTCCACTTT. This translates into CASSLDSPSSYNSPLHF.

A few counts support this clonotype. The chain is built from TRBV5-1 and TRBJ1-1, with 8 bases matching TRBD1. The length of the CDR3 is 14 residues. V lost 3 bases to trimming and J lost 3 bases; unmatched junction nucleotides: 4. The V gene's germline CDR1 is SGHRS and CDR2 YFSETQ. This CDR3 reads CASSYQGADTEAFF. CDR3 coding DNA: TGCGCCAGCAGCTACCAGGGGGCTGACACTGAAGCTTTCTTT.

The CDR3 nucleotides are TGTGCCATCAGTGGACAGGGTATCGCCGGGGAGCTGTTTTTT. Translated, it gives CAISGQGIAGELFF. This sequence joins TRBV10-3 and TRBJ2-2, with 7 bases matching TRBD1. The CDR3 totals 14 residues. CDR1 and CDR2 (germline): ENHRY, SYGVKD. Trimming took 4 bases from V and 6 from J; bases not matched to a gene: 5.

This clonotype was found a few times. The CDR3 reads CSGLTRGIKHGYTF. DNA of the CDR3: TGCAGTGGTTTAACGAGGGGGATAAAGCATGGCTACACCTTC. J is TRBJ1-2 and V is TRBV20-1; D possibly corresponds to TRBD1 (6 bases). The V and J ends lost 7 bases and 6 bases respectively, with 21 bases between them. Germline assignment: CDR1 DFQATT and CDR2 SNEGSKA (reference sequence). The CDR3 sequence is 14 residues long.

This chain joins TRBV15 and TRBJ2-2; maybe TRBD2 (5 bases). Germline-derived CDR1 and CDR2 are LNHNV and YYDKDF (reference sequence). This CDR3 comprises 17 residues. Trimming took off 0 bases at V and 6 bases at J, with 17 bases between the two ends. CDR3 amino acids: CATSREELAEDSGELFF. CDR3 nucleotides: TGTGCCACCAGCAGAGAAGAGCTGGCTGAGGACTCCGGGGAGCTGTTTTTT.

This chain joins TRBV24-1 and TRBJ2-7, with D perhaps matching TRBD1 (5 bases). The CDR3 is 12 amino acids. CDR1 and CDR2 (germline): KGHDR, SFDVKD. Trimming pared 2 bases from V and 5 bases from J, leaving 6 bases between. The CDR3 here is CATSDWGNEQYF. DNA of the CDR3: TGTGCCACCAGTGATTGGGGCAACGAGCAGTACTTC.

A few counts support this clonotype. The chain links TRBV21-1 to TRBJ2-7; no check of the table's D call, TRBD1, against the DNA was made. TRBV21-1 is noted as a pseudogene. This CDR3 is built from 14 residues. This CDR3 reads CASSKGQGFNEQYF. The CDR3 DNA follows: TGTGCCAGCAGTAAAGGACAGGGGTTCAACGAGCAGTACTTC.

This clonotype has a handful of counts. The chain joins TRBV12-3 or TRBV12-4 to TRBJ1-3; possibly TRBD1 for D (5 bases). The V and J ends lost 1 base and 0 bases respectively, with 7 bases between them. There are 15 residues in the CDR3. The CDR3 sequence is CASSLGGFSGNTIYF. The CDR3 DNA sequence: TGTGCCAGCAGTTTAGGGGGCTTCTCTGGAAACACCATATATTTT.

This clonotype was observed a handful of times. The chain is built from TRBV7-9 and TRBJ2-3, with 10 bases that match TRBD2. Germline loops: CDR1 SEHNR, CDR2 FQNEAQ (reference sequence). Unmatched junction bases numbered 8, after V lost 2 bases and J lost 0 bases. The length of the CDR3 is 18 residues. This CDR3 is CASSLPPSGGFSTDTQYF. In DNA, the CDR3 is TGTGCCAGCAGCTTACCGCCTAGCGGGGGCTTCAGCACAGATACGCAGTATTTT.

In this sample, this clonotype turned up a few times. The chain uses TRBV9 and TRBJ2-2, with D hard to call. The germline V gene encodes CDR1 SGDLS and CDR2 YYNGEE. The ends were cut back, 4 bases at V and 3 bases at J, with 7 bases in the middle. The CDR3 totals 13 residues. The DNA of the CDR3 is TGTGCCAGCAGCTGGAAGGACACCGGGGAGCTGTTTTTT. It is translated as CASSWKDTGELFF.

The chain recombines TRBV7-2 with TRBJ2-7; weak D call: TRBD2 (5 bases). The CDR3 is 14 residues long. With 5 bases removed from V and 6 bases from J, the gap between germline ends came to 17 bases. CDR1 SGHTA and CDR2 FQGNSA come from the germline V gene. Here the CDR3 DNA reads TGTGCCAGCAGCCCCGGGATCTCCTGGGGCGAGCAGTACTTC. It translates to CASSPGISWGEQYF. Full variable domain (missing parts from reference TRBV7-2 and TRBJ2-7): GAGVSQSPSNKVTEKGKDVELRCDPISGHTALYWYRQSLGQGLEFLIYFQGNSAPDKSGLPSDRFSAERTGGSVSTLTIQRTQQEDSAVYLCASSPGISWGEQYFGPGTRLTVT.

The chain is built from TRBV18 and TRBJ2-4; D perhaps matches TRBD1 (6 bases). Looked up from germline, CDR1 is KGHSH and CDR2 is LQKENI. The V end was cut by 4 bases, the J end by 1 base, with 11 bases between. The CDR3 is 15 amino acids. Here the CDR3 DNA reads TGTGCCAGCTCACAACAGGGACCGGCCAAAAACATTCAGTACTTC. Translating it yields CASSQQGPAKNIQYF.

This clonotype was counted only a few times. The chain employs TRBV7-2 and TRBJ1-2; the match to TRBD1 covers 7 bases. V lost 5 bases and J lost 0; bases outside the gene matches: 18. Germline CDR1 SGHTA, CDR2 FQGNSA. The CDR3 is made up of 19 amino acids. This chain's CDR3 is CASSPDSLTGSRSNYGYTF. CDR3 bases: TGTGCCAGCAGCCCGGATTCTTTGACAGGGTCAAGGTCTAACTATGGCTACACCTTC.

This clonotype has a handful of counts. The chain employs TRBV5-1 and TRBJ1-1, with no clear D. V lost 4 bases and J 7 bases, leaving 17 bases between the germline ends. This CDR3 region has 14 residues. Germline CDR1 SGHRS, CDR2 YFSETQ. The CDR3 region has the DNA TGCGCCAGCAGCACCAAGGACGGGGAGAATGAAGCTTTCTTT. Protein product: CASSTKDGENEAFF. Supplemented by reference TRBV5-1 and TRBJ1-1, the full variable domain reads KAGVTQTPRYLIKTRGQQVTLSCSPISGHRSVSWYQQTPGQGLQFLFEYFSETQRNKGNFPGRFSGRQFSNSRSEMNVSTLELGDSALYLCASSTKDGENEAFFGQGTRLTVV.

With regard to this clonotype: One end of the junction is discordant with germline, which a read error may explain. This chain joins TRBV7-9 and TRBJ2-1; 8 nucleotides align to TRBD1. This CDR3 comprises 10 residues. The germline V gene encodes CDR1 SEHNR and CDR2 FQNEAQ (reference sequence). The CDR3 region is CASSGQGTYF. In nucleotides, the CDR3 is TGTGCCAGCAGTGGACAGGGTACCTACTTC. Looking up the rest from reference TRBV7-9 and TRBJ2-1 gives the full variable domain: DTGVSQNPRHKITKRGQNVTFRCDPISEHNRLYWYRQTLGQGPEFLTYFQNEAQLEKSRLLSDRFSAERPKGSFSTLEIQRTEQGDSAMYLCASSGQGTYFGPGTRLTVL.

This clonotype was counted between two and nine times. The chain has TRBV20-1 and TRBJ1-1; D not resolved. V shed 4 bases and J shed 0 bases, with 6 bases lying between them. This CDR3 has 12 amino acids. Germline V gene sequence: CDR1 DFQATT, CDR2 SNEGSKA (reference sequence). CDR3 region: CSAKLLNTEAFF. The CDR3 bases are TGCAGTGCTAAGCTTTTGAACACTGAAGCTTTCTTT.